Listed here are 19 T cell receptor beta chains from one sample, sequenced in a study of cytomegalovirus exposure and HLA in healthy donors. The primer mix had 60 Vbeta and 13 Jbeta primers. The table came from immunoSEQ multiplex PCR; TCRdb's copy has only in-frame clones and leaves some out. The top ten clones hold around 3.9% of a sample with approximately 120,000 clones, around 74% of them seen once. The sequencing input was PBMCs. The source is a woman aged 45-65 years in good health and CMV-seropositive.

This clone has just a few counts. The chain recombines TRBV7-2 with TRBJ2-2; no firm D call. CDR1 is SGHTA and CDR2 is FQGNSA in the germline V gene. The V end lost 2 bases, the J end lost 4 bases, and 8 bases lay between the germline ends. There are 14 residues in the CDR3. CDR3: CASSLTPVTGELFF. As DNA, the CDR3 is TGTGCCAGCAGCTTAACGCCAGTCACCGGGGAGCTGTTTTTT.

V and J are TRBV2 and TRBJ2-3; 11 bases line up with TRBD2. The CDR3 covers 16 residues. Germline CDR1 reads SNHLY; CDR2 reads FYNNEI. V lost 7 bases to trimming and J lost 2 bases; unmatched junction nucleotides: 8. The CDR3 protein is CASTATSGVPTDTQYF. CDR3 sequence (DNA): TGTGCCAGCACCGCGACTAGCGGGGTCCCCACAGATACGCAGTATTTT.

This chain connects TRBV5-1 to TRBJ1-4, with no clear D. Germline CDR1 SGHRS, CDR2 YFSETQ. The CDR3 has 14 residues. The germline V and J ends were trimmed by 4 bases and 8 bases, with 15 bases remaining between them. CDR3 bases: TGCGCCAGCAGCGCGGGGAGGGAAGGGGAAAAACTGTTTTTT. Amino acids: CASSAGREGEKLFF. Full variable domain (outside the CDR3, taken from reference TRBV5-1 and TRBJ1-4): KAGVTQTPRYLIKTRGQQVTLSCSPISGHRSVSWYQQTPGQGLQFLFEYFSETQRNKGNFPGRFSGRQFSNSRSEMNVSTLELGDSALYLCASSAGREGEKLFFGSGTQLSVL.

The chain employs TRBV15 and TRBJ1-2, with 11 bases aligning to TRBD1. Per germline, CDR1 LNHNV and CDR2 YYDKDF (reference sequence). The CDR3 contains 16 residues. V was clipped by 4 bases and J by 2 bases; unmatched bases: 6. The DNA for the CDR3 is TGTGCCACCAGCACATCCCGGACAGGGGGCAACTATGGCTACACCTTC. This translates into CATSTSRTGGNYGYTF.

This chain links TRBV12-5 with TRBJ2-3; no reliable D call. V was shortened by 1 base and J by 0 bases, with 8 bases between the two germline ends. Looked up from germline, CDR1 is LGHNT and CDR2 is FRNRAP. The CDR3 is 15 amino acids. In nucleotides, the CDR3 is TGTGCTAGTGGTTTGGGGGCATACAGCACAGATACGCAGTATTTT. Residues: CASGLGAYSTDTQYF.

CDR3 amino acids: CASSYRTAYGYTF. As DNA, the CDR3 is TGTGCCAGCAGCTATCGGACAGCCTATGGCTACACCTTC. The chain joins TRBV7-9 to TRBJ1-2, with D possibly being TRBD1 (6 bases). V lost 4 bases, J lost 4 bases, and 10 bases lay in between. Germline V gives CDR1 SEHNR, CDR2 FQNEAQ (reference sequence). The CDR3 spans 13 residues.

The sample holds one count of this clone. The J gene is TRBJ2-7, the V gene TRBV7-6, with a possible D match to TRBD2 (7 bases). This CDR3 region has 16 residues. CDR1 SGHVS and CDR2 FNYEAQ come from the germline V gene. V was shortened by 2 bases and J by 3 bases, with 17 bases between the two germline ends. The CDR3 DNA follows: TGTGCCAGCAGCTTAAATGCGAGGGGGGGCATCTACGAGCAGTACTTC. Its protein product is CASSLNARGGIYEQYF.

The rearrangement joins TRBV7-9 to TRBJ2-7; the D gene is possibly TRBD1 (6 bases). V gave up 8 bases and J gave up 3 bases, with 11 bases separating them. The V gene's germline CDR1 is SEHNR and CDR2 FQNEAQ (reference sequence). The CDR3 is 12 amino acids. The CDR3 region is CASGSGHYEQYF. DNA of the CDR3: TGTGCCAGCGGGTCGGGACACTACGAGCAGTACTTC.

The chain combines TRBV20-1 with TRBJ1-2; D remains unclear. Per germline, CDR1 DFQATT and CDR2 SNEGSKA (reference sequence). The germline V and J ends were trimmed by 3 bases and 4 bases, with 3 bases remaining between them. The CDR3 sequence is 10 residues long. CDR3 DNA: TGCAGTGCTAGCGTCTATGGCTACACCTTC. This gives the protein CSASVYGYTF.

The chain couples TRBV5-6 to TRBJ2-5; 11 bases align to TRBD1. The CDR3 loop spans 15 amino acids. Germline CDR1 SGHDT, CDR2 YYEEEE. V dropped 4 bases and J dropped 5; count of bases not matched to a gene: 7. Here the CDR3 reads CASSVDRGLGETQYF. The DNA of the CDR3 is TGTGCCAGCAGCGTGGACAGGGGGCTGGGGGAGACCCAGTACTTC.

The V and J genes are TRBV19 and TRBJ2-7; a weak D match, TRBD1 (5 bases). CDR1 LNHDA and CDR2 SQIVND come from the germline V gene (reference sequence). CDR3 size: 14 residues. The V gene lost 6 bases and the J gene lost 3 bases, with 15 bases spanning the gap. CDR3 DNA: TGTGCCAGTAGGCCCCGGCAGGGCTACTACGAGCAGTACTTC. Protein product: CASRPRQGYYEQYF.

This clone has more than one count but fewer than ten. The chain combines TRBV5-6 with TRBJ2-5; 16 bases are shared with TRBD2. V lost 1 base to trimming and J lost 5 bases; unmatched junction nucleotides: 11. This CDR3 is 19 amino acids long. Germline V gene sequence: CDR1 SGHDT, CDR2 YYEEEE. The CDR3: CASSLSLGTSGGAKETQYF. In DNA form, the CDR3 reads TGTGCCAGCAGCTTGTCTCTCGGGACTAGCGGGGGGGCTAAGGAGACCCAGTACTTC.

This clone was seen a handful of times. The V gene is TRBV4-2, the J gene TRBJ2-1; D perhaps matches TRBD2 (6 bases). The CDR3 contains 15 residues. Germline CDR1 LGHNA, CDR2 YNFKEQ. Trimming stripped 1 base from V and 1 base from J, with 8 bases between. The CDR3 here is CASSQGGESYNEQFF. CDR3 DNA: TGTGCCAGCAGCCAAGGCGGGGAGTCCTACAATGAGCAGTTCTTC.

Concerning this clone: At the DNA level, this CDR3 is encoded by other sequences in the same sample as well. V is TRBV5-1 and J is TRBJ1-2, with 7 bases matching TRBD1. Germline V lookup: CDR1 SGHRS, CDR2 YFSETQ. Trimming at V came to 5 bases and at J to 2 bases, leaving 3 bases not matched to a gene. The CDR3 spans 13 residues. The CDR3 DNA reads as TGCGCCAGCAGGGAACAGGGGAACTATGGCTACACCTTC. Its protein product is CASREQGNYGYTF.

V gene TRBV7-9 combines with J gene TRBJ1-2, with 9 bases lining up with TRBD1. The V gene's germline CDR1 is SEHNR and CDR2 FQNEAQ (reference sequence). V shed 4 bases and J 3 bases; nucleotides not matched to a gene: 9. The CDR3 is 16 residues long. The CDR3 nucleotides are TGTGCCAGCAGCTCCCCGACAGGGGGAAATGACTATGGCTACACCTTC. Its translation: CASSSPTGGNDYGYTF.

CDR3 sequence: CASSYLAGATYEQYF. CDR3 DNA: TGTGCCAGCAGCTACCTAGCGGGGGCAACCTACGAGCAGTACTTC. This chain connects TRBV11-2 to TRBJ2-7; the match to TRBD2 covers 10 bases. V trimming: 4 bases; J trimming: 2 bases; junction bases outside the gene matches: 5. Germline loops: CDR1 SGHAT, CDR2 FQNNGV. This CDR3 is 15 amino acids long.

J is TRBJ2-5 and V is TRBV30; D not resolved. V was cut by 2 bases and J by 4 bases, with 11 bases left in between. Germline values: CDR1 GTSNPN, CDR2 SVGIG (reference sequence). The CDR3 covers 13 residues. In DNA form, the CDR3 reads TGTGCCTGGAGTCCTGGGCTATTAGAGACCCAGTACTTC. Translating it yields CAWSPGLLETQYF. The complete variable domain, with remaining parts taken from reference TRBV30 and TRBJ2-5, reads SQTIHQWPATLVQPVGSPLSLECTVEGTSNPNLYWYRQAAGRGLQLLFYSVGIGQISSEVPQNLSASRPQDRQFILSSKKLLLSDSGFYLCAWSPGLLETQYFGPGTRLLVL.

J is TRBJ1-6 and V is TRBV27, with D unresolved. Between the trimmed V and J ends, which lost 4 bases and 7 bases, there was a span of 14 bases. Germline loops: CDR1 MNHEY, CDR2 SMNVEV (reference sequence). The CDR3 extends over 15 amino acids. The CDR3 sequence is CASSSTPARNSPLHF. The CDR3 DNA is TGTGCCAGCAGTTCTACCCCCGCTCGGAATTCACCCCTCCACTTT.

This chain uses TRBV7-2 with TRBJ1-6, with D maybe TRBD1 (5 bases). Germline CDR1 is SGHTA and CDR2 is FQGNSA. CDR3 size: 17 residues. Trimming removed 4 bases from V and 5 bases from J, with 18 bases in between. CDR3 in amino acids: CASSSSRVSDDNSPLHF. In DNA form, the CDR3 reads TGTGCCAGCAGCTCCTCCAGGGTGTCCGACGATAATTCACCCCTCCACTTT.